This T cell receptor beta chain was sequenced during a study of cytomegalovirus exposure and HLA in healthy donors. Overall study findings and caveats: In a later analysis, several top co-occurrence clusters appeared linked to parvovirus B19, influenza, CMV and Epstein-Barr virus. It was reported in a later analysis that an Asian-associated ancestry cluster showed fewer N-insertions than the approximately 670-donor mean.

The PCR made use of 60 Vbeta and 13 Jbeta primers. Sequencing was performed with immunoSEQ multiplex PCR; in TCRdb, only in-frame clones are kept and a portion is missing. The sample has 150,000 to 200,000 clones; 80% to 90% are singletons. The CDR3 contains 14 residues. Germline V gives CDR1 SEHNR, CDR2 FQNEAQ (reference sequence). V gave up 1 base and J gave up 7 bases, with 10 bases separating them. Regarding this clone: The antigen is not known.

Sequencing was performed on PBMCs. The sequence was collected from a man aged 25 to 40 in good health and CMV-seropositive. The gene calls are TRBV7-9 and TRBJ2-2, with unresolved D. DNA for the CDR3: TGTGCCAGCAGCTTAGGAGGTTTTGGCGGGGAGCTGTTTTTT. Encoded protein: CASSLGGFGGELFF.